A single sample gave rise to the 21 T cell receptor beta chains below, sequenced in a study of CD8 T cells in Susac syndrome. With random hexamers, reverse transcription was performed on about 0.5 to 1 ug of RNA. TCRdb reprocessed the immunoSEQ multiplex PCR reads with MiXCR, giving one entry per CDR3 protein. The sample yields 95,000 to 150,000 distinct CDR3 sequences, roughly 95% seen once. Sequenced input: CD4+ T cells from PBMCs. Receptor source: a human donor with Susac syndrome.

The chain recombines TRBV20-1 with TRBJ2-5; no firm D call. The CDR3 has 13 amino acids. Germline V gene sequence: CDR1 DFQATT, CDR2 SNEGSKA (reference sequence). V was pared by 3 bases and J by 4 bases, with 12 bases between. CDR3: CSASRAFRETQYF. The CDR3 region has the DNA TGCAGTGCTAGTCGAGCGTTTCGAGAGACCCAGTACTTC.

V and J are TRBV2 and TRBJ2-5; D might be TRBD1 or TRBD2, each matching 6 bases. With 7 bases removed from V and 3 bases from J, the gap between germline ends came to 12 bases. Germline CDR1 is SNHLY and CDR2 is FYNNEI. This CDR3 is built from 13 residues. CDR3 DNA: TGTGCCAGCACCCGGAGGGGGAAAGAGACCCAGTACTTC. Translation gives CASTRRGKETQYF.

The rearrangement joins TRBV20-1 to TRBJ2-1, with 9 bases fitting TRBD2. V was pared by 6 bases and J by 2 bases, with 11 bases of the junction left unmatched. The CDR3 is made up of 16 amino acids. CDR1 is DFQATT, CDR2 SNEGSKA, per germline (reference sequence). CDR3 in amino acids: CSAPRGSGSPYNEQFF. In nucleotides, the CDR3 is TGCAGTGCCCCCCGTGGTAGCGGGAGTCCCTACAATGAGCAGTTCTTC.

The V and J genes are TRBV5-1 and TRBJ1-4; a possible D gene is TRBD1 (5 bases). Looked up from germline, CDR1 is SGHRS and CDR2 is YFSETQ. This CDR3 has 13 amino acids. With 4 bases removed from V and 8 bases from J, the gap between germline ends came to 12 bases. The CDR3 nucleotides read TGCGCCAGCAGCCCGACATGGGGGGAAAAACTGTTTTTT. Protein product: CASSPTWGEKLFF.

V and J are TRBV2 and TRBJ2-3; no reliable D call. Trimming shortened V by 5 bases and J by 6 bases, and 9 bases separated the two germline ends. The germline CDR1 and CDR2 sequences are SNHLY and FYNNEI. The CDR3 sequence is 12 residues long. CDR3 loop: CASSLDGDTQYF. As DNA, the CDR3 is TGTGCCAGCAGTCTGGACGGGGATACGCAGTATTTT.

This clonotype was seen only once. V and J are TRBV30 and TRBJ2-6; no definite D call. The V end was cut by 2 bases, the J end by 1 base, with 15 bases between. The germline V gene has CDR1 GTSNPN and CDR2 SVGIG (reference sequence). The CDR3 sequence is 17 residues long. For the CDR3, the DNA is TGTGCCTGGAGTAGCAGAACGGTTAATTCTGGGGCCAACGTCCTGACTTTC. This encodes CAWSSRTVNSGANVLTF.

V and J are TRBV9 and TRBJ2-7; possible D gene TRBD1, 6 bases. Germline assignment: CDR1 SGDLS and CDR2 YYNGEE. V lost 3 bases, J lost 3 bases, and 13 bases lay in between. The CDR3 is made up of 14 amino acids. CDR3 protein: CASSGRDNVYEQYF. CDR3 DNA sequence: TGTGCCAGCAGCGGCCGGGACAACGTCTACGAGCAGTACTTC.

This sequence joins TRBV30 and TRBJ2-2; D ambiguous. Deletions cut 0 bases from V and 1 base from J, with 6 bases between. Germline loops: CDR1 GTSNPN, CDR2 SVGIG (reference sequence). The CDR3 runs to 14 residues. The CDR3 loop reads CAWSVNGNTGELFF. The CDR3 bases are TGTGCCTGGAGTGTAAACGGGAACACCGGGGAGCTGTTTTTT.

This chain links TRBV30 with TRBJ2-7; 8 bases are a match to TRBD2. The germline V gene encodes CDR1 GTSNPN and CDR2 SVGIG (reference sequence). The CDR3 extends over 14 amino acids. V was pared by 2 bases and J by 0 bases, with 3 bases of the junction left unmatched. The CDR3 spells CAWSREGSSYEQYF. In DNA form, the CDR3 reads TGTGCCTGGAGTCGGGAGGGGAGCTCCTACGAGCAGTACTTC.

This chain links TRBV5-1 with TRBJ2-5; TRBD2 matches at 10 bases. Germline V gene sequence: CDR1 SGHRS, CDR2 YFSETQ. V gave up 9 bases and J gave up 2 bases; unmatched junction bases: 13. The CDR3 loop spans 16 amino acids. This CDR3 is CATTPSPGLAQETQYF. CDR3 bases: TGCGCCACTACTCCGTCGCCGGGACTAGCGCAAGAGACCCAGTACTTC.

This chain connects TRBV7-9 to TRBJ2-7; D unresolved. The V gene's germline CDR1 is SEHNR and CDR2 FQNEAQ (reference sequence). The CDR3 runs to 12 residues. V shed 2 bases and J shed 5 bases, with 7 bases lying between them. The CDR3 DNA sequence: TGTGCCAGCAGCTTAACTCGGGACGAGCAGTACTTC. This codes for CASSLTRDEQYF.

The chain recombines TRBV4-1 with TRBJ1-5; TRBD1 is a possible D gene (5 bases). The CDR3 extends over 15 amino acids. Trimming took off 5 bases at V and 2 bases at J, with 13 bases between the two ends. Germline lookup yields CDR1 MGHRA and CDR2 YSYEKL. CDR3 DNA sequence: TGCGCCAGCAGCGTCGACGGAGGGGGCAATCAGCCCCAGCATTTT. It translates to CASSVDGGGNQPQHF.

This clonotype was found once. V and J are TRBV5-1 and TRBJ2-1; D is uncertain. Trimming removed 0 bases from V and 0 bases from J, with 7 bases in between. The CDR3 contains 15 residues. The germline V gene encodes CDR1 SGHRS and CDR2 YFSETQ. Written as DNA, the CDR3 is TGCGCCAGCAGCTTGGACCCCCTCTCCTACAATGAGCAGTTCTTC. Translating gives CASSLDPLSYNEQFF.

This chain uses TRBV28 with TRBJ1-1; D not resolved. The germline V gene encodes CDR1 MDHEN and CDR2 SYDVKM. CDR3 length: 11 amino acids. V shed 7 bases and J shed 0 bases, with 3 bases lying between them. For the CDR3, the DNA is TGTGCCAGCAACATGAACACTGAAGCTTTCTTT. This gives the protein CASNMNTEAFF.

V gene TRBV5-1 combines with J gene TRBJ2-3, with a tentative D call TRBD1 (7 bases). The germline V gene has CDR1 SGHRS and CDR2 YFSETQ. The V end was cut by 6 bases, the J end by 5 bases, with 19 bases between. The CDR3 is 15 amino acids. The CDR3 DNA reads TGCGCCAGCACATTTTCCGGGACAGCGGGAGATACGCAGTATTTT. Amino acids: CASTFSGTAGDTQYF.

The chain joins TRBV12-3 or TRBV12-4 to TRBJ2-3; D not resolved. The CDR3 has 14 residues. The V end lost 1 base, the J end lost 5 bases, and 10 bases lay between the germline ends. CDR3 in DNA: TGTGCCAGCAGTTTAGGTGCAGCAGGAGATACGCAGTATTTT. It specifies CASSLGAAGDTQYF.

A single count supports this clonotype. The chain uses TRBV2 and TRBJ2-3, with 7 bases identical to TRBD1. The CDR3 extends over 14 amino acids. The ends lost 6 bases at V and 2 bases at J; junction bases unmatched: 5. Per the germline V gene, CDR1 is SNHLY and CDR2 is FYNNEI. The CDR3 nucleotides read TGTGCCAGCAGAGACAGGGACAACACAGATACGCAGTATTTT. Translated, it gives CASRDRDNTDTQYF.

V and J are TRBV3-1 and TRBJ2-2; 10 nucleotides align to TRBD1. V dropped 4 bases and J dropped 5; count of bases not matched to a gene: 7. This CDR3 comprises 16 residues. CDR1 LGHDT and CDR2 YNNKEL come from the germline V gene (reference sequence). CDR3 sequence: CASSRRTGGRTGELFF. The CDR3 nucleotides are TGTGCCAGCAGCCGAAGGACAGGGGGAAGAACCGGGGAGCTGTTTTTT.

The V call is TRBV12-3 or TRBV12-4, the J call TRBJ2-2; 14 bases are shared with TRBD2. Losses at the gene ends were 7 bases for V and 0 bases for J; bases not matched to a gene: 7. This CDR3 contains 18 residues. CDR3 coding DNA: TGTGCCAGCATAAAGGGACTAGCGGGAGTACCGAACACCGGGGAGCTGTTTTTT. Residues: CASIKGLAGVPNTGELFF.

This chain uses TRBV20-1 with TRBJ1-1; D is unclear. Germline-derived CDR1 and CDR2 are DFQATT and SNEGSKA (reference sequence). This CDR3 has 13 amino acids. The V gene lost 5 bases and the J gene lost 6 bases, with 16 bases spanning the gap. CDR3 nucleotide sequence: TGCAGTGCTTATCTACCGGGCGGATCTGAAGCTTTCTTT. Translation gives CSAYLPGGSEAFF.

The gene calls are TRBV4-1 and TRBJ1-1; D may be TRBD1 (6 bases). The germline gives CDR1 MGHRA, CDR2 YSYEKL. Trimming took off 4 bases at V and 1 base at J, with 16 bases between the two ends. The CDR3 is 16 amino acids. The CDR3: CASSPPTGRGNTEAFF. The CDR3 coding sequence is TGCGCCAGCAGCCCGCCGACAGGCCGAGGGAACACTGAAGCTTTCTTT.